The present entry profiles one T cell receptor beta chain with its context. The source of the sample is a study of radiotherapy plus CTLA-4 blockade in lung cancer. Study context: In roughly 19% of patients, objective responses were seen; around 34% had disease control.

V dropped 0 bases and J dropped 7 bases, with 7 bases sitting between them. This CDR3 spans 13 amino acids. CDR1 and CDR2 (germline): LGHNA, YSLEER. Chemo-refractory metastatic non-small-cell lung cancer patients underwent focal radiation alongside CTLA-4 blockade with ipilimumab. Data came from immunoSEQ multiplex PCR; TCRdb stores just in-frame clones and leaves some out. Here the sample spans about 36,000 clones, more than 70% being singletons. The sequencing used peripheral blood, collected from a patient treated with radiotherapy plus ipilimumab. J is TRBJ1-5 and V is TRBV4-3, with D unresolved. The clonotype comes from a human donor with non-small cell lung cancer who had stable disease on radiotherapy plus ipilimumab. In DNA, the CDR3 is TGCGCCAGCAGCCAAGATATTTCCCAGCCCCAGCATTTT. Its translation: CASSQDISQPQHF.